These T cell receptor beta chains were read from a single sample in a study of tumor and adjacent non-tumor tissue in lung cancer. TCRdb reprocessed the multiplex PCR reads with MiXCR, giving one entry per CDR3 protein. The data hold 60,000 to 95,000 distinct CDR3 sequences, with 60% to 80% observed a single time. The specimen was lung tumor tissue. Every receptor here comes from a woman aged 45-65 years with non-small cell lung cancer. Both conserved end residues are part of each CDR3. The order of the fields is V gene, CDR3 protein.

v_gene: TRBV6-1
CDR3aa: CASIGSSYEQYF

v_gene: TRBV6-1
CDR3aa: CASSGAQGDGTNVLTF

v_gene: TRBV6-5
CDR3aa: CASSYAGTSHHGYAF

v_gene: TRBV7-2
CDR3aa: CASSPALVGEQYF

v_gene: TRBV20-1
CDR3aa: CSARPSGVQEREQFF

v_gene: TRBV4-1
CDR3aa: CASIVGPPKYGYTF

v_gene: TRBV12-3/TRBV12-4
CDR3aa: CASSLDPSSTYEQYF

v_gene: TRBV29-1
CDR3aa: CSVTPPTGNTGELFF

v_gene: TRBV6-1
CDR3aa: CASSYIGLELYF

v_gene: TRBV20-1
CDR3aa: CSATGTKAFF

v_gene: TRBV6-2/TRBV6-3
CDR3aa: CASQLPGQGTNDQYF

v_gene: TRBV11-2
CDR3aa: CAGGLENSGEQYF